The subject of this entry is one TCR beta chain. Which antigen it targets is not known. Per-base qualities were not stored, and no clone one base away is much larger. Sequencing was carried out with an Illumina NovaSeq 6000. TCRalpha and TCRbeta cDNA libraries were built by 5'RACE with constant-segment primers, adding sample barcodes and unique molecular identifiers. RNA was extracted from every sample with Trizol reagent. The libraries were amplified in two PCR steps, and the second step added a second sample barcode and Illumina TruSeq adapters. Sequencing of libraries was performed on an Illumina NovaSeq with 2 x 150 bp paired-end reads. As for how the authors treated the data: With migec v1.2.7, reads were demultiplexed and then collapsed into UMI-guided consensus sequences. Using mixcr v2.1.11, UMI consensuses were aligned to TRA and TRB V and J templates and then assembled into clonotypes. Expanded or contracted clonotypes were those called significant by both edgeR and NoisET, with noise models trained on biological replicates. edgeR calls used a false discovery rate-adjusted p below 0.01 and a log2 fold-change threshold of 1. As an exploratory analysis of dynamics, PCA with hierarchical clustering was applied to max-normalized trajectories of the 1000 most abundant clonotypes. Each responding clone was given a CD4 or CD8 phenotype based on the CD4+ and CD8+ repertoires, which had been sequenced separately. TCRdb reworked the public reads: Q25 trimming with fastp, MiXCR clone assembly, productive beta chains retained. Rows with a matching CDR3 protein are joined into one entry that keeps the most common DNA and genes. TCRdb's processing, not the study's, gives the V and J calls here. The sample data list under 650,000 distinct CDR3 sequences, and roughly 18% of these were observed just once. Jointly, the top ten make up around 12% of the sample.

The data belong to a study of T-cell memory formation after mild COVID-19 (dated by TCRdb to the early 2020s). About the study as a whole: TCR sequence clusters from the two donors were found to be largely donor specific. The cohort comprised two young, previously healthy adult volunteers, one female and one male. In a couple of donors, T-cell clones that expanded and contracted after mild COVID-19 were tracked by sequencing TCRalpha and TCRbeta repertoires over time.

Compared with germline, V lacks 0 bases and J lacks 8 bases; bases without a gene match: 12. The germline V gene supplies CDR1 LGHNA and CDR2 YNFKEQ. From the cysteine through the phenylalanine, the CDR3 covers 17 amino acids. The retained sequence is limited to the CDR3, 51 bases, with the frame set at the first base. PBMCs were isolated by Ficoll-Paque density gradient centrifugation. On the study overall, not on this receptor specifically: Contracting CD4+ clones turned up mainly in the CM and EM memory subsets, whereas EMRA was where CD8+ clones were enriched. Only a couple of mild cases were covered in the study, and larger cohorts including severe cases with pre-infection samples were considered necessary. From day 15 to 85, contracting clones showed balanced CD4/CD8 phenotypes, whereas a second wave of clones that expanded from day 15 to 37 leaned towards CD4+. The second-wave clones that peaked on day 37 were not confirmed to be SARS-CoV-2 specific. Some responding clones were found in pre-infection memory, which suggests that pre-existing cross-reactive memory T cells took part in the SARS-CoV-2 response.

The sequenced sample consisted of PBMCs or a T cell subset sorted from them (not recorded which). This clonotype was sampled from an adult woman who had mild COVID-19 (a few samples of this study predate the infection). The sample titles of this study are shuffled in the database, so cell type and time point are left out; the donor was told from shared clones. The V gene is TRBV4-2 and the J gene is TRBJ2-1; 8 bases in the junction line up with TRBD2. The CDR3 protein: CASSQELADSLLDEQFF. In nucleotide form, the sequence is TGTGCCAGCAGCCAAGAACTAGCGGACAGTCTCTTAGATGAGCAGTTCTTC.